The clone carrying this T cell receptor (beta chain) has a count of ten or more. Its specificity is not known. This entry belongs to a study of early T cells in non-severe SARS-CoV-2 infection. Whole-study findings and limits: Anti-spike CD8 responses were favored in VDJdb matching, and private and CD4 specificities were missed.

The library protocol tagged individual cDNA molecules with unique molecular identifiers. TCRdb re-called the 5' RACE reads with MiXCR, one entry per CDR3 protein. The profile shows about 36,000 distinct CDR3 sequences, less than 6.5% of them singletons. The germline gives CDR1 SGHAT, CDR2 FQNNGV. The V and J ends lost 10 bases and 1 base respectively, with 13 bases between them. The CDR3 sequence is 13 residues long. The sequence was obtained from an adult who was a healthcare worker with PCR-confirmed SARS-CoV-2 infection or an uninfected control (not recorded which). The material sequenced was whole blood. The V gene is TRBV11-2, the J gene TRBJ1-1; possible D gene TRBD1, 5 bases. The CDR3 spells CATQYGTNTEAFF. The CDR3 DNA reads as TGTGCCACCCAGTATGGGACGAACACTGAAGCTTTCTTT.